This TCR beta chain was identified during a study of cytotoxic CD8 clonotypes in ibrutinib-treated CLL. The assay was immunoSEQ multiplex PCR, and TCRdb's table has in-frame clones only and misses some. Seen here are about 57,000 clones, 56% observed once, and the top ten hold around 21%. The sequence was obtained from a human donor with chronic lymphocytic leukemia. Source: PBMCs, taken after 24 months of ibrutinib treatment.

The CDR3 sequence: CASTMGGTYLPYEQYF. CDR3 nucleotide sequence: TGTGCCAGCACGATGGGCGGGACTTATCTACCCTACGAGCAGTACTTC. The V and J genes are TRBV28 and TRBJ2-7, with D perhaps TRBD2 (6 bases). Trimming stripped 7 bases from V and 2 bases from J, with 21 bases between. The CDR3 sequence is 16 residues long. The germline V gene has CDR1 MDHEN and CDR2 SYDVKM.